This TCR beta chain is drawn from a study of blood T cell repertoires in COVID-19. The germline CDR1 and CDR2 sequences are LNHDA and SQIVND (reference sequence). The V and J ends lost 1 base and 3 bases, in that order; junction bases with no gene match: 5. The CDR3 is made up of 15 amino acids. Only in-frame clones appear in the TCRdb table, and some are missing; sequencing was by immunoSEQ multiplex PCR. The sample carries 200,000 to 250,000 clones, approximately 88% recorded once. The genes are TRBV19 and TRBJ2-5, with 7 positions matching TRBD2. The sequenced sample was PBMCs or T cells enriched from blood (not recorded which). The TCR sequence derives from a woman under 40 who had been exposed to COVID-19. Written as DNA, the CDR3 is TGTGCCAGTAGTATAGGGCCACGGGGGGAAGAGACCCAGTACTTC. Its protein product is CASSIGPRGEETQYF.